This passage covers 18 T cell receptor beta chains from one sample sequenced in a study of cytomegalovirus exposure and HLA in healthy donors. In the PCR, 60 Vbeta and 13 Jbeta primers were used. Clones were read by immunoSEQ multiplex PCR, and TCRdb kept only the in-frame ones, dropping some. The sample table sets out tens of thousands of clones. Sequencing was carried out using PBMCs. The receptor set was obtained from a woman between 40 and 55 years old in good health and CMV-seronegative.

V gene TRBV5-1 combines with J gene TRBJ2-2; maybe TRBD1 (6 bases). V shed 4 bases and J shed 5 bases, with 15 bases lying between them. The CDR3 runs 15 residues. Germline CDR1 is SGHRS and CDR2 is YFSETQ. The CDR3 bases are TGCGCCAGCAGCCTGGAGGTTCAGGGGACCGGGGAGCTGTTTTTT. Its protein is CASSLEVQGTGELFF.

Regarding this clone: The germline gene is not matched at one end of the junction; a read error may be the cause. The chain has TRBV4-2 and TRBJ1-1; TRBD1 aligns across 10 bases. Germline-derived CDR1 and CDR2 are LGHNA and YNFKEQ. This CDR3 comprises 13 residues. The CDR3 coding sequence is TGTGCCAGCAGCCAAGAAGGACAGGGGGAAGATTTCTTT. This sequence encodes CASSQEGQGEDFF.

V is TRBV27 and J is TRBJ2-3, with D perhaps TRBD1 (6 bases). Germline V gene lookup returns CDR1 MNHEY and CDR2 SMNVEV (reference sequence). The CDR3 spans 15 residues. The germline V and J ends were trimmed by 6 bases and 1 base, with 14 bases remaining between them. In DNA form, the CDR3 reads TGTGCCAGCAGCCCTCGGGCAGGGGGCACAGATACGCAGTATTTT. This sequence encodes CASSPRAGGTDTQYF.

This chain joins TRBV28 and TRBJ1-5, with D tentatively TRBD1 (5 bases). CDR3 size: 16 residues. Trimming pared 2 bases from V and 4 bases from J, leaving 15 bases between. Per the germline V gene, CDR1 is MDHEN and CDR2 is SYDVKM. This chain's CDR3 is CASSLAFGGENQPQHF. The DNA for the CDR3 is TGTGCCAGCAGTTTAGCATTCGGAGGGGAGAATCAGCCCCAGCATTTT.

V is TRBV7-7 and J is TRBJ2-3; 9 nucleotides match TRBD1. Trimming took 1 base from V and 0 from J; bases not matched to a gene: 8. CDR1 is SSHAT and CDR2 is FNYEAQ in the germline V gene (reference sequence). The CDR3 has 18 amino acids. The CDR3 sequence is CASSLGRTGTGSTDTQYF. CDR3 nucleotides: TGTGCCAGCAGCTTAGGGAGAACCGGGACAGGGAGCACAGATACGCAGTATTTT.

The J gene is TRBJ2-3, the V gene TRBV28; 11 bases line up with TRBD1. CDR1 MDHEN and CDR2 SYDVKM come from the germline V gene. CDR3 length: 16 residues. J was trimmed by 5 bases and V by 6 bases; bases with no gene match: 10. The CDR3 is CASSRAGQGVGDTQYF. CDR3 in DNA: TGTGCCAGCAGCCGGGCGGGACAGGGGGTAGGAGATACGCAGTATTTT. Filled out from reference TRBV28 and TRBJ2-3, the complete variable domain reads DVKVTQSSRYLVKRTGEKVFLECVQDMDHENMFWYRQDPGLGLRLIYFSYDVKMKEKGDIPEGYSVSREKKERFSLILESASTNQTSMYLCASSRAGQGVGDTQYFGPGTRLTVL.

This sequence joins TRBV18 and TRBJ1-2; no definite D call. CDR1 and CDR2 from the germline V gene are KGHSH and LQKENI. The ends were cut back, 3 bases at V and 4 bases at J, with 15 bases in the middle. The CDR3 sequence is 15 residues long. CDR3 residues: CASSPASGQSYGYTF. The CDR3 region has the DNA TGTGCCAGCTCACCCGCTTCTGGGCAGTCCTATGGCTACACCTTC.

The chain carries TRBV7-2 and TRBJ2-7; 8 nucleotides agree with TRBD1. With 5 bases clipped from V and 7 bases from J, the junction kept 10 bases outside the gene matches. The CDR3 runs to 14 residues. Germline CDR1 is SGHTA and CDR2 is FQGNSA. CDR3 nucleotides: TGTGCCAGCAGCCCGACAGGGGAGGTACGGGAGCAGTACTTC. It encodes CASSPTGEVREQYF.

The chain joins TRBV30 to TRBJ1-2, with a possible D match to TRBD1 (5 bases). V lost 5 bases to trimming and J lost 6 bases, with 16 bases between them. CDR1 is GTSNPN, CDR2 SVGIG, per germline (reference sequence). The CDR3 is 13 residues long. The DNA of the CDR3 is TGTGCCTGGCTGGCAGGGATAGCTCATGGCTACACCTTC. This codes for CAWLAGIAHGYTF.

The chain links TRBV6-1 to TRBJ1-1; 7 positions agree with TRBD1. Per the germline V gene, CDR1 is MNHNS and CDR2 is SASEGT. Losses at the gene ends were 2 bases for V and 5 bases for J; bases not matched to a gene: 5. The CDR3 sequence is 14 residues long. CDR3: CASSEFRGRTEAFF. Here the CDR3 DNA reads TGTGCCAGCAGTGAATTCAGGGGGAGGACTGAAGCTTTCTTT.

V gene TRBV18 combines with J gene TRBJ1-2; 8 bases agree with TRBD1. Per germline, CDR1 KGHSH and CDR2 LQKENI. This CDR3 comprises 15 residues. Trimming took 3 bases from V and 8 from J; bases not matched to a gene: 11. CDR3 region: CASSPLGQGGDGYTF. The CDR3 DNA is TGTGCCAGCTCACCGCTCGGACAGGGAGGCGACGGCTACACCTTC. Full variable domain (remainder filled in from reference TRBV18 and TRBJ1-2): NAGVMQNPRHLVRRRGQEARLRCSPMKGHSHVYWYRQLPEEGLKFMVYLQKENIIDESGMPKERFSAEFPKEGPSILRIQQVVRGDSAAYFCASSPLGQGGDGYTFGSGTRLTVV.

The chain uses TRBV28 and TRBJ2-7, with TRBD2 identical over 8 bases. CDR3 size: 14 residues. V was clipped by 8 bases and J by 3 bases; unmatched bases: 9. Germline lookup yields CDR1 MDHEN and CDR2 SYDVKM. The CDR3 loop reads CASARGGTIYEQYF. CDR3 nucleotide sequence: TGTGCCAGCGCACGGGGGGGGACGATCTACGAGCAGTACTTC.

The V gene is TRBV25-1, the J gene TRBJ2-3; no clear D. This CDR3 comprises 15 residues. Per the germline V gene, CDR1 is MGHDK and CDR2 is SYGVNS. The V end lost 2 bases, the J end lost 3 bases, and 12 bases lay between the germline ends. The chain's CDR3 is CASSETLGATDTQYF. The CDR3 DNA sequence: TGTGCCAGCAGTGAAACTCTAGGAGCTACAGATACGCAGTATTTT.

The chain carries TRBV5-1 and TRBJ2-5, with 8 bases lining up with TRBD1. J lost 5 bases, V lost 2 bases, and 8 bases had no gene match. The CDR3 is made up of 15 amino acids. Germline V gene data show CDR1 as SGHRS and CDR2 as YFSETQ. CDR3 protein: CASSLRQGAGETQYF. CDR3 coding DNA: TGCGCCAGCAGCTTACGGCAGGGGGCAGGTGAGACCCAGTACTTC.

The CDR3 DNA follows: TGTGCCAGCAGGGTACGCAGCGGGTCGACCTACGAGCAGTACTTC. Translated: CASRVRSGSTYEQYF. This chain connects TRBV6-5 to TRBJ2-7; D is perhaps TRBD2 (6 bases). The CDR3 is 15 residues long. The germline V and J ends were trimmed by 6 bases and 2 bases, with 17 bases remaining between them. The germline V gene has CDR1 MNHEY and CDR2 SVGAGI.

V usage is TRBV18 and J usage is TRBJ2-7, with TRBD1 matching 7 bases. V lost 2 bases to trimming and J lost 3 bases; unmatched junction nucleotides: 1. This CDR3 comprises 13 residues. In germline, CDR1 is KGHSH, CDR2 LQKENI. CDR3 loop: CASSPTGDYEQYF. CDR3 nucleotides: TGTGCCAGCTCACCAACAGGGGACTACGAGCAGTACTTC.

V usage is TRBV6-5 and J usage is TRBJ2-7, with 7 bases matching TRBD1. J was trimmed by 1 base and V by 1 base; bases with no gene match: 4. This CDR3 comprises 15 residues. The germline gives CDR1 MNHEY, CDR2 SVGAGI. CDR3 in DNA: TGTGCCAGCAGTTACTTAGACAGGGATTCCTACGAGCAGTACTTC. Amino acids: CASSYLDRDSYEQYF.

The chain recombines TRBV19 with TRBJ1-2, with D possibly matching TRBD1 (5 bases). Germline CDR1 is LNHDA and CDR2 is SQIVND (reference sequence). CDR3 size: 10 residues. V lost 10 bases, J lost 8 bases, and 11 bases lay in between. Written as DNA, the CDR3 is TGTGCCACTTCAGGGAACGGCTACACCTTC. Translation gives CATSGNGYTF. The whole variable domain, filled in from reference TRBV19 and TRBJ1-2, reads DGGITQSPKYLFRKEGQNVTLSCEQNLNHDAMYWYRQDPGQGLRLIYYSQIVNDFQKGDIAEGYSVSREKKESFPLTVTSAQKNPTAFYLCATSGNGYTFGSGTRLTVV.